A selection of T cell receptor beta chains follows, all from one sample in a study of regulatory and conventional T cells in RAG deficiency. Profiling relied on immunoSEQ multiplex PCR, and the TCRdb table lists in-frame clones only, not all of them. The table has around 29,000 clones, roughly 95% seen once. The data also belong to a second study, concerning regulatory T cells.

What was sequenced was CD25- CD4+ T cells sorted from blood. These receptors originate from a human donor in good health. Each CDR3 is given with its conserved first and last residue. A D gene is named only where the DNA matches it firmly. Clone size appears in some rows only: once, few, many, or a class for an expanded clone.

TGTGCCAGCAGCTTAAGGCGGCAGACTCTTCAGGCCAAAAACATTCAGTACTTC	CASSLRRQTLQAKNIQYF	.	TRBV7-3	TRBJ2-4	.
TGTGCCAGCAGTCCCCACCGGGTTACTAATTCACCCCTCCACTTT	CASSPHRVTNSPLHF	once	TRBV28	TRBJ1-6	.
TGTGCCAGCAGCACCCAGGGTCAGCTCAATTCACCCCTCCACTTT	CASSTQGQLNSPLHF	.	TRBV7-2	TRBJ1-6	.
TGTGCCTGGAGTCTAGTCCCAGATACGCAGTATTTT	CAWSLVPDTQYF	.	TRBV30	TRBJ2-3	.
TGCGCCAGCAGCTTGGAACTGGGGGAGCTGTTTTTT	CASSLELGELFF	.	TRBV5-1	TRBJ2-2	.
TGTGCCAGCTCACCGGGACAGGGGGCCCATGGCTACACCTTC	CASSPGQGAHGYTF	.	TRBV18	TRBJ1-2	TRBD1
TGTGCCAGTAGTCATACGCCAACAGGGGTGGGCACCTTC	CASSHTPTGVGTF	.	TRBV19	TRBJ1-2	TRBD1
TGCAGCGCTGGACAGGGGGACACTGAAGCTTTCTTT	CSAGQGDTEAFF	.	TRBV29-1	TRBJ1-1	TRBD1
TGTGCCAGCAGCTTGGACAGGAAGGCTTACGAGCAGTACTTC	CASSLDRKAYEQYF	once	TRBV5-5	TRBJ2-7	.
TGTGCCAGCAGCCTTTCTCAGGGGAGCAATCAGCCCCAGCATTTT	CASSLSQGSNQPQHF	.	TRBV5-5	TRBJ1-5	.
TGTGCCTGGAGTGTGCGGGCCTCCTACAATGAGCAGTTCTTC	CAWSVRASYNEQFF	.	TRBV30	TRBJ2-1	.
TGTGCCAGCAGTAAGCAGGGGTCCGAGCAGTACTTC	CASSKQGSEQYF	.	TRBV6-1	TRBJ2-7	.
TGTGCCAGCAGCCCGCAGGGGGGTCAAGGGGAGACCCAGTACTTC	CASSPQGGQGETQYF	.	TRBV7-3	TRBJ2-5	.